These 20 T cell receptor beta chains were all obtained from the same sample, sequenced in a study of T cell repertoires in aging, cancer and after chemotherapy. Rearranged V-D-J TRB sequences were amplified with a mixed TRB-A/B primer pool. MiXCR was run by TCRdb on the multiplex PCR reads, yielding one entry per CDR3 protein. The table has more than 2,500 distinct CDR3 sequences, about 20% seen once. TCR beta rearrangements were amplified from peripheral blood genomic DNA. The sequenced sample consisted of blood. These receptors were taken from a human donor with a blood cancer.

This clonotype was seen only a few times. The rearrangement links TRBV6-2 or TRBV6-3 to TRBJ2-4; TRBD1 matches 10 bases. V gave up 6 bases and J gave up 0 bases; unmatched junction bases: 20. This CDR3 spans 21 amino acids. Germline CDR1 is MNHEY and CDR2 is SVGEGT. The CDR3 protein is CASRDDHGTGEPPGAKNIQYF. CDR3 DNA sequence: TGTGCCAGCAGAGACGATCACGGGACAGGGGAACCACCTGGAGCCAAAAACATTCAGTACTTC.

By its share, this clonotype is medium-sized. The chain recombines TRBV7-2 with TRBJ2-5; perhaps D is TRBD1 or TRBD2 (5 bases each). Germline assignment: CDR1 SGHTA and CDR2 FQGNSA. The germline V and J ends were trimmed by 2 bases and 5 bases, with 18 bases remaining between them. This CDR3 comprises 16 residues. CDR3 protein: CASSLWAGPRGETQYF. CDR3 nucleotides: TGTGCCAGCAGCTTATGGGCAGGGCCGAGGGGCGAGACCCAGTACTTC.

This clonotype is judged medium-sized (0.01 to 0.1%). The chain combines TRBV11-3 with TRBJ1-1; D gene ambiguous. Trimming removed 6 bases at V and 3 bases at J, with 14 bases between. CDR1 and CDR2 (germline): SGHNT, YENEEA. There are 14 residues in the CDR3. The CDR3 bases are TGTGCCAGCAGACCATTTAGACGGCACACTGAAGCTTTCTTT. Its translation: CASRPFRRHTEAFF.

By share, this clonotype ranks as medium-sized. This chain uses TRBV5-5 with TRBJ1-2, with 8 positions matching TRBD1. The CDR3 is made up of 14 amino acids. V lost 4 bases and J lost 7; bases outside the gene matches: 9. Germline V CDR1 and CDR2: SGHKS, YYEKEE (reference sequence). CDR3 sequence (DNA): TGTGCCAGCAGCCTAGGACAGGGCCCGCGTGGCTACACCTTC. Protein product: CASSLGQGPRGYTF. The whole variable domain, remainder taken from reference TRBV5-5 and TRBJ1-2, is DAGVTQSPTHLIKTRGQQVTLRCSPISGHKSVSWYQQVLGQGPQFIFQYYEKEERGRGNFPDRFSARQFPNYSSELNVNALLLGDSALYLCASSLGQGPRGYTFGSGTRLTVV.

The chain couples TRBV13 to TRBJ2-7; D remains ambiguous. The CDR3 runs to 15 residues. Germline V gene lookup returns CDR1 PRHDT and CDR2 FYEKMQ (reference sequence). Trimming took 5 bases from V and 1 from J, leaving 15 bases between them. CDR3 amino acids: CASSVAPTESYEQYF. The CDR3 bases are TGTGCCAGCAGCGTAGCTCCCACAGAGTCCTACGAGCAGTACTTC.

This clonotype came up a few times. The V call is TRBV4-2, the J call TRBJ2-5, with 9 bases lining up with TRBD2. V was clipped by 1 base and J by 1 base; unmatched bases: 7. CDR3 size: 17 residues. CDR1 is LGHNA and CDR2 is YNFKEQ in the germline V gene. The CDR3 here is CASSQVLGAGGQETQYF. DNA for the CDR3: TGTGCCAGCAGCCAAGTTTTGGGAGCGGGGGGCCAAGAGACCCAGTACTTC.

Note on this clonotype: A clone one base away is much larger, so this may be a read error. The chain is built from TRBV6-5 and TRBJ2-7; weak D call: TRBD1 (6 bases). From germline, CDR1 is MNHEY and CDR2 SVGAGI. The CDR3 loop spans 12 amino acids. Trimming stripped 9 bases from V and 2 bases from J, with 11 bases between. The CDR3 spells CARTRGAYEQYF. DNA of the CDR3: TGTGCCAGAACCAGGGGAGCCTACGAGCAGTACTTC.

In its sample, this clonotype is medium-sized. The rearrangement joins TRBV6-2 or TRBV6-3 to TRBJ2-1; the match to TRBD2 covers 9 bases. CDR1 is MNHEY and CDR2 is SVGEGT in the germline V gene. J lost 3 bases, V lost 8 bases, and 8 bases had no gene match. The CDR3 contains 15 residues. This CDR3 is CASGLGLAIYNEQFF. For the CDR3, the DNA is TGTGCCAGCGGACTCGGACTAGCGATCTACAATGAGCAGTTCTTC.

V is TRBV27 and J is TRBJ2-5; 8 bases are a match to TRBD2. V was clipped by 10 bases and J by 4 bases; unmatched bases: 14. From germline, CDR1 is MNHEY and CDR2 SMNVEV (reference sequence). The CDR3 totals 15 residues. CDR3 DNA: TGTGCCAACCTCAACGGGAGCGGGAGATCAGAGACCCAGTACTTC. Protein product: CANLNGSGRSETQYF.

This clonotype was counted a few times. The genes are TRBV7-9 and TRBJ1-1, with unresolved D. The CDR3 extends over 16 amino acids. Germline V gives CDR1 SEHNR, CDR2 FQNEAQ (reference sequence). The V end was cut by 2 bases, the J end by 4 bases, with 17 bases between. CDR3 amino acids: CASSLSRTSVTTEAFF. In DNA form, the CDR3 reads TGTGCCAGCAGCTTATCCAGGACGTCCGTAACCACTGAAGCTTTCTTT.

This clonotype was seen once. A single base separates this from a much larger clone, so it may be a read error. The gene calls are TRBV27 and TRBJ2-7; a weak D match, TRBD2 (7 bases). Germline V CDR1 and CDR2: MNHEY, SMNVEV (reference sequence). This CDR3 contains 15 residues. The CDR3 loop is CASRGSGGLSYEQCF. As DNA, the CDR3 is TGTGCCAGCAGGGGCTCGGGGGGCTTGTCCTACGAGCAGTGCTTC.

This clonotype counts as medium-sized. This rearrangement joins TRBV19 to TRBJ1-4; 9 bases align to TRBD1. V trimming: 3 bases; J trimming: 7 bases; junction bases outside the gene matches: 3. CDR1 is LNHDA, CDR2 SQIVND, per germline (reference sequence). The CDR3 extends over 14 amino acids. Here the CDR3 DNA reads TGTGCCAGTAGTATGGGACAGGGAGGTGAAAAACTGTTTTTT. This gives the protein CASSMGQGGEKLFF.

This clonotype occurred a few times. V gene TRBV27 combines with J gene TRBJ1-2, with 9 positions matching TRBD1. J lost 5 bases, V lost 5 bases, and 6 bases had no gene match. CDR3 size: 14 residues. Germline loops: CDR1 MNHEY, CDR2 SMNVEV (reference sequence). The CDR3 sequence: CASSIRTGAYGYTF. CDR3 nucleotides: TGTGCCAGCAGTATCCGGACAGGGGCTTATGGCTACACCTTC.

This clonotype is medium-sized (0.01 to 0.1%) within its sample. The gene calls are TRBV12-3 or TRBV12-4 and TRBJ2-5; TRBD2 aligns across 7 bases. The CDR3 loop spans 15 amino acids. The V segment lost 5 bases and the J segment 2 bases; nucleotides outside the gene matches: 8. CDR3 protein: CASSRDGTTQETQYF. In DNA, the CDR3 is TGTGCCAGCAGTCGAGACGGGACTACACAAGAGACCCAGTACTTC.

The chain is built from TRBV19 and TRBJ2-1, with D perhaps TRBD1 (8 bases). The V end lost 3 bases, the J end lost 6 bases, and 24 bases lay between the germline ends. Germline V gene sequence: CDR1 LNHDA, CDR2 SQIVND (reference sequence). This CDR3 comprises 18 residues. CDR3 sequence reads: CASSIFQGAGARGNEQFF. The CDR3 DNA reads as TGTGCCAGTAGTATCTTTCAGGGGGCGGGGGCTCGCGGCAATGAGCAGTTCTTC. Using reference TRBV19 and TRBJ2-1 for the parts outside the CDR3, the full variable domain is DGGITQSPKYLFRKEGQNVTLSCEQNLNHDAMYWYRQDPGQGLRLIYYSQIVNDFQKGDIAEGYSVSREKKESFPLTVTSAQKNPTAFYLCASSIFQGAGARGNEQFFGPGTRLTVL.

This clonotype was seen only a few times. One junction end disagrees with the germline gene, perhaps due to a read error. The V gene is TRBV5-1, the J gene TRBJ2-7; the match to TRBD1 covers 9 bases. The CDR3 covers 15 residues. The germline V gene has CDR1 SGHRS and CDR2 YFSETQ. The CDR3 region has the DNA TGTGCCAGCAGCCCGGGACAGGGAGATTGGTTCGAGCAGTACTTC. Encoded protein: CASSPGQGDWFEQYF.

This clonotype showed up just a few times. The rearrangement links TRBV4-3 to TRBJ2-7; no reliable D call. Germline values: CDR1 LGHNA, CDR2 YSLEER. Trimming pared 1 base from V and 7 bases from J, leaving 14 bases between. The CDR3 totals 14 residues. In DNA, the CDR3 is TGCGCCAGCAGCCAAGGGGTGGCGGCGGCGGAGCAGTACTTC. It codes for CASSQGVAAAEQYF.

This clonotype is large. This rearrangement joins TRBV29-1 to TRBJ2-5; no clear D gene. CDR1 is SQVTM and CDR2 is ANQGSEA in the germline V gene. The CDR3 loop spans 13 amino acids. V lost 1 base, J lost 5 bases, and 11 bases lay in between. CDR3 region: CSVEVVTGETQYF. The CDR3 region has the DNA TGCAGCGTTGAAGTGGTGACGGGTGAGACCCAGTACTTC. Together with reference TRBV29-1 and TRBJ2-5, the CDR3 gives the full variable domain: SAVISQKPSRDICQRGTSLTIQCQVDSQVTMMFWYRQQPGQSLTLIATANQGSEATYESGFVIDKFPISRPNLTFSTLTVSNMSPEDSSIYLCSVEVVTGETQYFGPGTRLLVL.

The chain uses TRBV20-1 and TRBJ1-1, with D perhaps TRBD1 (6 bases). The CDR3 is made up of 15 amino acids. Trimming pared 0 bases from V and 3 bases from J, leaving 14 bases between. Germline V gene lookup returns CDR1 DFQATT and CDR2 SNEGSKA (reference sequence). The chain's CDR3 is CSARDLGGWDTEAFF. CDR3 coding DNA: TGCAGTGCTAGAGATTTGGGGGGCTGGGACACTGAAGCTTTCTTT.

On this clonotype: A read error may explain this, as a much larger clone is one base away. This rearrangement joins TRBV6-5 to TRBJ1-2, with D hard to call. Trimming pared 6 bases from V and 4 bases from J, leaving 12 bases between. This CDR3 has 13 amino acids. The germline gives CDR1 MNHEY, CDR2 SVGAGI. The CDR3 region has the DNA TGTGCCAGCAGCCCCGCGAACAGCTATGGCTACACCTTC. It yields the protein CASSPANSYGYTF.